The 26 T cell receptor beta chains presented below share a single source sample, sequenced in a study of shared clonotypes between healthy human individuals. Libraries were prepared by immunoSEQ multiplex PCR; TCRdb keeps only in-frame clonotypes and omits some of them. The data hold some 2,100,000 clones, with approximately 95% observed a single time. Sample: naive CD4+ T cells sorted from blood. Subset indicated: CD45RA+ positively selected. Receptors were obtained from a man aged 18 to 29 in good health.

With respect to this clone: Other DNA sequences in this specimen translate into the identical CDR3. The chain has TRBV19 and TRBJ1-6, with D possibly matching TRBD1 (6 bases). CDR1 is LNHDA and CDR2 is SQIVND in the germline V gene (reference sequence). V was shortened by 8 bases and J by 4 bases, with 15 bases between the two germline ends. The CDR3 is made up of 15 amino acids. This CDR3 reads CASSLQGAYNSPLHF. The CDR3 region has the DNA TGTGCCAGTTCCCTACAGGGTGCATATAATTCACCCCTCCACTTT.

This rearrangement joins TRBV5-4 to TRBJ1-1; D is unresolved. The CDR3 loop spans 14 amino acids. V was trimmed by 6 bases and J by 1 base, leaving 13 bases between them. Germline V gene sequence: CDR1 SGHNT, CDR2 YYREEE (reference sequence). This CDR3 reads CASNLRGGNTEAFF. The CDR3 DNA sequence: TGTGCCAGCAACCTCCGGGGAGGGAACACTGAAGCTTTCTTT. The whole variable domain, remainder taken from reference TRBV5-4 and TRBJ1-1, is ETGVTQSPTHLIKTRGQQVTLRCSSQSGHNTVSWYQQALGQGPQFIFQYYREEENGRGNFPPRFSGLQFPNYSSELNVNALELDDSALYLCASNLRGGNTEAFFGQGTRLTVV.

This chain joins TRBV5-6 and TRBJ1-2; TRBD1 aligns across 7 bases. This CDR3 contains 13 residues. V shed 3 bases and J 5 bases; nucleotides not matched to a gene: 4. The germline gives CDR1 SGHDT, CDR2 YYEEEE. The CDR3 sequence is CASSSDRIYGYTF. As DNA, the CDR3 is TGTGCCAGCAGCTCGGACAGGATTTATGGCTACACCTTC.

The chain recombines TRBV27 with TRBJ2-7; possible D gene TRBD1, 5 bases. Germline CDR1 reads MNHEY; CDR2 reads SMNVEV (reference sequence). The germline V and J ends were trimmed by 5 bases and 4 bases, with 12 bases remaining between them. This CDR3 is 13 amino acids long. CDR3 sequence reads: CASSPKTEYEQYF. The CDR3 DNA sequence: TGTGCCAGCAGTCCAAAGACAGAATACGAGCAGTACTTC.

This clone was observed a single time. This CDR3 is also generated by other DNA sequences in the sample. V and J are TRBV5-4 and TRBJ2-7, with D perhaps being TRBD1 or TRBD2 (5 bases each). The CDR3 consists of 14 residues. Germline CDR1 is SGHNT and CDR2 is YYREEE (reference sequence). The ends were cut back, 0 bases at V and 4 bases at J, with 11 bases in the middle. The CDR3 is CASSLGQGPYEQYF. CDR3 sequence (DNA): TGTGCCAGCAGCTTGGGTCAGGGACCTTACGAGCAGTACTTC.

V and J are TRBV30 and TRBJ1-1; D is uncertain. Per the germline V gene, CDR1 is GTSNPN and CDR2 is SVGIG (reference sequence). CDR3 size: 15 residues. V lost 0 bases and J 2 bases, leaving 13 bases between the germline ends. The CDR3 bases are TGTGCCTGGAGTGTACGGAGGTCCCCAAACACTGAAGCTTTCTTT. It encodes CAWSVRRSPNTEAFF.

This clone came up once. V usage is TRBV5-4 and J usage is TRBJ2-5; no firm D call. Germline V CDR1 and CDR2: SGHNT, YYREEE (reference sequence). The CDR3 runs to 15 residues. Trimming left V 0 bases short and J 2 bases short, with 11 bases between. CDR3 coding DNA: TGTGCCAGCAGCTTGGGACAAGTGGGGCAAGAGACCCAGTACTTC. It encodes CASSLGQVGQETQYF. Complete variable domain (other parts from reference TRBV5-4 and TRBJ2-5): ETGVTQSPTHLIKTRGQQVTLRCSSQSGHNTVSWYQQALGQGPQFIFQYYREEENGRGNFPPRFSGLQFPNYSSELNVNALELDDSALYLCASSLGQVGQETQYFGPGTRLLVL.

The rearrangement joins TRBV4-2 to TRBJ2-3; 15 bases are shared with TRBD2. Germline CDR1 reads LGHNA; CDR2 reads YNFKEQ. The CDR3 is 18 residues long. J was trimmed by 0 bases and V by 3 bases; bases with no gene match: 4. The CDR3 bases are TGTGCCAGCAGCCATACTGGGACTAGCGGGGGGAGCACAGATACGCAGTATTTT. It is translated as CASSHTGTSGGSTDTQYF.

This chain links TRBV25-1 with TRBJ2-1; 8 bases are a match to TRBD2. J lost 2 bases, V lost 6 bases, and 6 bases had no gene match. CDR3 length equals 15 residues. Germline V gene data show CDR1 as MGHDK and CDR2 as SYGVNS. In DNA, the CDR3 is TGTGCCAGCAGACAAATAGCGGGAACCTACAATGAGCAGTTCTTC. Translation: CASRQIAGTYNEQFF. Supplemented by reference TRBV25-1 and TRBJ2-1, the full variable domain reads EADIYQTPRYLVIGTGKKITLECSQTMGHDKMYWYQQDPGMELHLIHYSYGVNSTEKGDLSSESTVSRIRTEHFPLTLESARPSHTSQYLCASRQIAGTYNEQFFGPGTRLTVL.

V usage is TRBV10-2 and J usage is TRBJ2-6; D gene unclear. Trimming cost V 5 bases and J 5 bases, with 22 bases left between them. From germline, CDR1 is WSHSY and CDR2 SAAADI. CDR3 length equals 18 residues. CDR3 sequence: CASSRLRTSQSRANVLTF. The CDR3 coding sequence is TGCGCCAGCAGTCGCTTACGCACTTCTCAAAGTCGGGCCAACGTCCTGACTTTC.

This chain uses TRBV29-1 with TRBJ2-7; 9 bases line up with TRBD1. After removal of 5 bases from V and 4 bases from J, the junction contained 6 bases not matched to a gene. The CDR3 sequence is 13 residues long. Per germline, CDR1 SQVTM and CDR2 ANQGSEA. CDR3 amino acids: CSVTDRGVYEQYF. For the CDR3, the DNA is TGCAGCGTTACGGACAGGGGTGTATACGAGCAGTACTTC.

The chain uses TRBV27 and TRBJ1-4; a weak D match, TRBD1 (5 bases). This CDR3 has 15 amino acids. Trimming took off 1 base at V and 5 bases at J, with 11 bases between the two ends. The V gene's germline CDR1 is MNHEY and CDR2 SMNVEV (reference sequence). In DNA form, the CDR3 reads TGTGCCAGCAGTTTATGGGCCAGGGCGAATGAAAAACTGTTTTTT. It specifies CASSLWARANEKLFF.

The chain joins TRBV10-3 to TRBJ2-1; 11 nucleotides agree with TRBD2. Germline V gives CDR1 ENHRY, CDR2 SYGVKD. J was trimmed by 6 bases and V by 4 bases; bases with no gene match: 5. The CDR3 has 15 residues. The CDR3: CAISGTSGGVNEQFF. Written as DNA, the CDR3 is TGTGCCATCAGTGGAACTAGCGGGGGAGTCAATGAGCAGTTCTTC.

Of note for this clone: The same CDR3 arises from other DNA sequences in this sample as well. This chain links TRBV10-3 with TRBJ2-6; possibly TRBD1 or TRBD2 for D (5 bases each). The V gene lost 2 bases and the J gene lost 2 bases, with 7 bases spanning the gap. The CDR3 loop spans 15 amino acids. The germline V gene has CDR1 ENHRY and CDR2 SYGVKD. CDR3 sequence: CAISEGGAGANVLTF. The CDR3 bases are TGTGCCATCAGTGAGGGGGGTGCTGGGGCCAACGTCCTGACTTTC.

This clone appeared a single time. The V and J genes are TRBV4-1 and TRBJ2-5, with 8 nucleotides matching TRBD1. The CDR3 contains 14 residues. V was clipped by 2 bases and J by 4 bases; unmatched bases: 3. Per germline, CDR1 MGHRA and CDR2 YSYEKL. CDR3 residues: CASSQTGQAETQYF. The CDR3 bases are TGCGCCAGCAGCCAAACGGGACAGGCAGAGACCCAGTACTTC.

In regard to this clone: Additional DNA sequences in this sample encode the identical CDR3. The chain is built from TRBV6-1 and TRBJ2-5; 14 bases are shared with TRBD2. This CDR3 contains 14 residues. J gave up 5 bases and V 8 bases, and 4 bases lay outside the gene matches. Germline loops: CDR1 MNHNS, CDR2 SASEGT. The DNA of the CDR3 is TGTGCCAGCCGACTAGCGGGGGGGCGGGAGACCCAGTACTTC. Its translation: CASRLAGGRETQYF.

This clone is a singleton in its sample. The chain is built from TRBV27 and TRBJ1-4; 11 positions match TRBD1. CDR3 length: 14 residues. J lost 8 bases, V lost 6 bases, and 5 bases had no gene match. CDR1 MNHEY and CDR2 SMNVEV come from the germline V gene (reference sequence). CDR3 DNA: TGTGCCAGCAGAGCTGGGACAGGGGGAGAAAAACTGTTTTTT. Protein: CASRAGTGGEKLFF.

This clone was picked up a small number of times. The chain couples TRBV23-1 to TRBJ1-4; TRBD1 agrees at 7 bases. TRBV23-1 is identified as an open reading frame with a role that is uncertain. The CDR3 covers 18 residues. The J segment lost 1 base and the V segment lost 2 bases, leaving 10 bases of the junction unmatched. In DNA, the CDR3 is TGCGCCAGCAGTCAAAAACGAGGGGGCAAGGAAACTAATGAAAAACTGTTTTTT. Residues: CASSQKRGGKETNEKLFF.

The V and J genes are TRBV5-1 and TRBJ2-6, with D perhaps TRBD1 (6 bases). Germline V lookup: CDR1 SGHRS, CDR2 YFSETQ. This CDR3 has 16 residues. The germline V and J ends were trimmed by 6 bases and 0 bases, with 13 bases remaining between them. The CDR3 spells CASNPRGSSGANVLTF. Here the CDR3 DNA reads TGCGCCAGCAACCCGAGGGGGAGCTCTGGGGCCAACGTCCTGACTTTC. Drawing the rest from reference TRBV5-1 and TRBJ2-6, the complete variable domain is KAGVTQTPRYLIKTRGQQVTLSCSPISGHRSVSWYQQTPGQGLQFLFEYFSETQRNKGNFPGRFSGRQFSNSRSEMNVSTLELGDSALYLCASNPRGSSGANVLTFGAGSRLTVL.

The chain recombines TRBV7-9 with TRBJ2-5; 8 bases agree with TRBD2. This CDR3 has 16 residues. V lost 2 bases and J lost 1; bases outside the gene matches: 6. Germline lookup yields CDR1 SEHNR and CDR2 FQNEAQ (reference sequence). CDR3: CASSLLGGAAQETQYF. CDR3 coding DNA: TGTGCCAGCAGCTTACTCGGGGGGGCCGCCCAAGAGACCCAGTACTTC.

The chain couples TRBV6-4 to TRBJ1-2; a possible D gene is TRBD1 (6 bases). Looked up from germline, CDR1 is MRHNA and CDR2 is SNTAGT. The ends were cut back, 2 bases at V and 0 bases at J, with 19 bases in the middle. CDR3 size: 18 residues. This chain's CDR3 is CASSDASRTGPTNYGYTF. CDR3 nucleotide sequence: TGTGCCAGCAGTGACGCTAGCCGAACAGGGCCCACTAACTATGGCTACACCTTC.

In this sample, this clone turned up once. This chain uses TRBV29-1 with TRBJ2-7, with D perhaps TRBD1 (6 bases). The V and J ends lost 3 bases and 1 base respectively, with 19 bases between them. This CDR3 contains 16 residues. Germline lookup yields CDR1 SQVTM and CDR2 ANQGSEA. The DNA of the CDR3 is TGCAGCGTTGATCCCCCGAACAGGGCCCGTTCCTACGAGCAGTACTTC. Translating gives CSVDPPNRARSYEQYF.

The J gene is TRBJ2-1, the V gene TRBV7-2; TRBD2 matches 7 bases. This CDR3 comprises 15 residues. Trimming removed 1 base from V and 6 bases from J; junction bases left unmatched: 6. Germline values: CDR1 SGHTA, CDR2 FQGNSA. CDR3 DNA: TGTGCCAGCAGCTTAGGGCGGGAGAGGATCAATGAGCAGTTCTTC. It yields the protein CASSLGRERINEQFF.

In its sample, this clone was seen a few times. V usage is TRBV28 and J usage is TRBJ2-1; D not certain. Trimming removed 2 bases from V and 0 bases from J, with 5 bases in between. CDR3 length: 14 amino acids. CDR1 MDHEN and CDR2 SYDVKM come from the germline V gene. In DNA, the CDR3 is TGTGCCAGCAGTTTAGTGCTCTCCTACAATGAGCAGTTCTTC. Residues: CASSLVLSYNEQFF. Based on the CDR3 plus reference TRBV28 and TRBJ2-1, the full variable domain is DVKVTQSSRYLVKRTGEKVFLECVQDMDHENMFWYRQDPGLGLRLIYFSYDVKMKEKGDIPEGYSVSREKKERFSLILESASTNQTSMYLCASSLVLSYNEQFFGPGTRLTVL.

The chain combines TRBV5-1 with TRBJ1-1; the D is unclear. The CDR3 loop spans 12 amino acids. From germline, CDR1 is SGHRS and CDR2 YFSETQ. V was pared by 5 bases and J by 1 base, with 6 bases between. The CDR3, as DNA: TGCGCCAGCAGACGGGCGAACACTGAAGCTTTCTTT. This gives the protein CASRRANTEAFF. The variable domain in full, completed from reference TRBV5-1 and TRBJ1-1, reads KAGVTQTPRYLIKTRGQQVTLSCSPISGHRSVSWYQQTPGQGLQFLFEYFSETQRNKGNFPGRFSGRQFSNSRSEMNVSTLELGDSALYLCASRRANTEAFFGQGTRLTVV.

In DNA form, the CDR3 reads TGTGCCAGCAGTGCGAGGGACTTGGGGCAGCCCCAGCATTTT. Protein: CASSARDLGQPQHF. V gene TRBV2 combines with J gene TRBJ1-5; D may be TRBD1 (5 bases). CDR3 length: 14 amino acids. The germline CDR1 and CDR2 sequences are SNHLY and FYNNEI. V was clipped by 4 bases and J by 7 bases, with 14 bases between them.